Listed here are 4 T cell receptor beta chains from one sample, sequenced in a study of regulatory T cells in long-lasting Graves disease. The time point: persistent/refractory GD, antithyroid drugs over 5 years with positive TRAb. PBMCs provided the RNA from which the TCR library was made. TCR beta libraries were built with iRepertoire HTBI primers and Arm-PCR of CDR3 regions. TCRdb analysed the multiplex PCR reads with MiXCR anew, one entry per CDR3 protein. Among some 450,000 distinct CDR3 sequences, about 25% were seen once, and the ten largest hold roughly 28%. The sequences come from peripheral blood mononuclear cells (PBMCs), collected when the disease was refractory, from a patient treated with antithyroid drugs. The source of these receptors is a female donor with Graves disease.

A remark on this clonotype: This may be a read error, as it is one base from a much larger clone. This chain uses TRBV11-3 with TRBJ2-7; TRBD2 agrees at 10 bases. The CDR3 has 18 residues. The ends lost 1 base at V and 1 base at J; junction bases unmatched: 10. Germline values: CDR1 SGHNT, CDR2 YENEEA. CDR3: CASSLATGTSATSYEQYF. The CDR3 DNA reads as TGTGCCAGCAGCTTAGCCACCGGGACTAGCGCAACTTCCTACGAGCAGTACTTC.

CDR3 bases: TGTGCCACCAGTGATTTGTTGTCCAGGGGGCTTGGTGAGCAGTTCTTC. Amino acid sequence: CATSDLLSRGLGEQFF. V and J are TRBV24-1 and TRBJ2-1; 8 bases are shared with TRBD1. The junction had 9 bases not matched to a gene; V was cut back by 0 bases and J by 9 bases. The germline V gene has CDR1 KGHDR and CDR2 SFDVKD. The length of the CDR3 is 16 residues.

This clonotype was seen only a few times. The chain combines TRBV5-5 with TRBJ2-7; D is tentatively TRBD1 or TRBD2 (6 bases each). V lost 4 bases, J lost 5 bases, and 16 bases lay in between. From germline, CDR1 is SGHKS and CDR2 YYEKEE (reference sequence). The CDR3 consists of 14 residues. The chain's CDR3 is CASSTGWGADEQYF. CDR3 DNA: TGTGCCAGCAGCACCGGCTGGGGGGCGGACGAGCAGTACTTC.

This clonotype was detected many times. The V call is TRBV2, the J call TRBJ2-2; 8 positions agree with TRBD1. The trim removed 8 bases at V and 6 bases at J, leaving 11 bases unmatched. Germline loops: CDR1 SNHLY, CDR2 FYNNEI. This CDR3 is 15 amino acids long. CDR3 sequence reads: CASLQNPGGAGELFF. As DNA, the CDR3 is TGTGCCAGCCTGCAAAATCCAGGGGGCGCCGGGGAGCTGTTTTTT.